This TCR beta chain was captured in a study of OX40 agonist ivuxolimab in advanced cancers. Whole-study results and caveats: CD4+ T cells averaged fewer expanded clones than CD8+ T cells.

The trim removed 7 bases at V and 6 bases at J, leaving 7 bases unmatched. The CDR3 contains 13 residues. The germline V gene has CDR1 SNHLY and CDR2 FYNNEI. Libraries were prepared by immunoSEQ multiplex PCR; TCRdb keeps only in-frame clonotypes and omits some of them. The sample carries over 55,000 clones, approximately 89% recorded once. In the case of this clone: Its target is not known.

If patients had autoimmune disease history or systemic immunosuppression, they were excluded. The sample consisted of CD4+ or CD8+ T cells sorted from blood, taken in a trial of the OX40 agonist ivuxolimab. The chain is built from TRBV2 and TRBJ2-3, with 7 bases fitting TRBD2. This receptor was obtained from an adult with an advanced solid tumor such as melanoma, head and neck, liver or kidney cancer. The DNA of the CDR3 is TGTGCCAGCAACAACGGGGGGTGGGATACGCAGTATTTT. Its translation: CASNNGGWDTQYF.